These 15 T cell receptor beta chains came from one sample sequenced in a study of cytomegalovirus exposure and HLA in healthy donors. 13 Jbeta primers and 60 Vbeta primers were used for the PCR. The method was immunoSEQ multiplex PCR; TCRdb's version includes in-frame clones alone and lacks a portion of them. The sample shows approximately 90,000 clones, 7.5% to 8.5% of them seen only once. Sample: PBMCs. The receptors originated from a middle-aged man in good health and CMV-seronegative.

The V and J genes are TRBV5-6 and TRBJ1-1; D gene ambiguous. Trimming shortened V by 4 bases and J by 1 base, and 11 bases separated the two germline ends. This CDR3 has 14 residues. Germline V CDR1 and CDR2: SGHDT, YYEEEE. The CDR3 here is CASSHQNRNTEAFF. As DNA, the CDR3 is TGTGCCAGCAGCCACCAGAACAGGAACACTGAAGCTTTCTTT. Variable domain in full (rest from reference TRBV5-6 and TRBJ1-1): DAGVTQSPTHLIKTRGQQVTLRCSPKSGHDTVSWYQQALGQGPQFIFQYYEEEERQRGNFPDRFSGHQFPNYSSELNVNALLLGDSALYLCASSHQNRNTEAFFGQGTRLTVV.

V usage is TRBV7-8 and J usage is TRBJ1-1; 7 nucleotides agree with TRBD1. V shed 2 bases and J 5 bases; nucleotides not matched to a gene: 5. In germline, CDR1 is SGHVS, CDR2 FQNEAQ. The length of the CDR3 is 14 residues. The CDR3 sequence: CASSLRPQGTEAFF. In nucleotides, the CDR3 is TGTGCCAGCAGCTTAAGACCACAGGGGACTGAAGCTTTCTTT.

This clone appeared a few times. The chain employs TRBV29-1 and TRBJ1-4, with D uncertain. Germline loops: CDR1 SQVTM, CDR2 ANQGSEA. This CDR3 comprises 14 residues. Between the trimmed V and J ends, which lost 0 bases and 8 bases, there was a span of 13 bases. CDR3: CSVEDITDGEKLFF. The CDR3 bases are TGCAGCGTTGAAGATATAACCGACGGGGAAAAACTGTTTTTT. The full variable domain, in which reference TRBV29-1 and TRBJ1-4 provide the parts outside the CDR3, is SAVISQKPSRDICQRGTSLTIQCQVDSQVTMMFWYRQQPGQSLTLIATANQGSEATYESGFVIDKFPISRPNLTFSTLTVSNMSPEDSSIYLCSVEDITDGEKLFFGSGTQLSVL.

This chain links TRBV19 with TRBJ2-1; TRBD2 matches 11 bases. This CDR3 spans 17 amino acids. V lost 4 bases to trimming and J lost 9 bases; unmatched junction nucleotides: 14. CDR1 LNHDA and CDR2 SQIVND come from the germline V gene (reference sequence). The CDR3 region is CASSTTSGTPFEGEQFF. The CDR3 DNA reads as TGTGCCAGTAGTACGACTAGCGGGACACCTTTTGAGGGTGAGCAGTTCTTC.

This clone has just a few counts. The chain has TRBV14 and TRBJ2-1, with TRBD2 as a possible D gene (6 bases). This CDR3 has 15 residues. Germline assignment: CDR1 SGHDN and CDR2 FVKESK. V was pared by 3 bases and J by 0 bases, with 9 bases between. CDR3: CASSHLTSSYNEQFF. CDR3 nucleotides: TGTGCCAGCAGCCATCTGACTAGCTCCTACAATGAGCAGTTCTTC.

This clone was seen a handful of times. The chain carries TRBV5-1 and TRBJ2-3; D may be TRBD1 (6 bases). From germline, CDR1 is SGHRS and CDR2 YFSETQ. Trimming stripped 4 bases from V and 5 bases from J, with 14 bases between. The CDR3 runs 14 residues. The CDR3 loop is CASSPGKGGDTQYF. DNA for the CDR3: TGCGCCAGCAGCCCCGGGAAAGGGGGAGATACGCAGTATTTT.

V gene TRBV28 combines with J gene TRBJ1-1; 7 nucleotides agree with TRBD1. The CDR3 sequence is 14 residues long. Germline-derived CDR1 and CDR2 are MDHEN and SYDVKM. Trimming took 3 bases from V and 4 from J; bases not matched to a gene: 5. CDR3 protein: CASSLRGLITEAFF. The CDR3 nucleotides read TGTGCCAGCAGTTTGAGGGGGCTAATCACTGAAGCTTTCTTT.

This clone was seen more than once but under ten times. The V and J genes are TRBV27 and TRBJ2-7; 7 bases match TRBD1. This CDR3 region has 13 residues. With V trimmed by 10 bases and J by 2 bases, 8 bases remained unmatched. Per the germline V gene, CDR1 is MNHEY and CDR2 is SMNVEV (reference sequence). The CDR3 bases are TGTGCCAACCGAGGACAGGACACCTACGAGCAGTACTTC. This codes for CANRGQDTYEQYF.

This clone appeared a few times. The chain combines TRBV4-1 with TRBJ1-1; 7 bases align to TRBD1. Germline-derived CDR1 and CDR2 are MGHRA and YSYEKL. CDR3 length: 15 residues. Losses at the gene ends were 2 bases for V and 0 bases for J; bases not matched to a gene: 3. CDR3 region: CASSQQGVMNTEAFF. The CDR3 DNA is TGCGCCAGCAGCCAACAGGGGGTCATGAACACTGAAGCTTTCTTT.

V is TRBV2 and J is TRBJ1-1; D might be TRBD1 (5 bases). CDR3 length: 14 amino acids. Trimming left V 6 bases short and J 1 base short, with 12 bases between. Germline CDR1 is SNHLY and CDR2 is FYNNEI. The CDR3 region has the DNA TGTGCCAGCAGGGAGACAGAGCCGAACACTGAAGCTTTCTTT. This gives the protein CASRETEPNTEAFF.

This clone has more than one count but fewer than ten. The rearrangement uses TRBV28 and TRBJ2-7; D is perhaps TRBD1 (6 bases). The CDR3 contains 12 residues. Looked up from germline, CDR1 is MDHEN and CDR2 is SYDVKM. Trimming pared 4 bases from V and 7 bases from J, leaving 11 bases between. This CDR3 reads CASSSGVREQYF. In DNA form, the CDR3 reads TGTGCCAGCAGTTCAGGGGTCCGGGAGCAGTACTTC.

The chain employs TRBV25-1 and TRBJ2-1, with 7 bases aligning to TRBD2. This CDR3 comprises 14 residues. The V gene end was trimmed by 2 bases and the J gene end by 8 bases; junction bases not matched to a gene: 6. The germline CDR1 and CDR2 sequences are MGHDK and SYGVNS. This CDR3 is CASSESGKFYEQFF. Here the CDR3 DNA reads TGTGCCAGCAGTGAAAGCGGGAAATTCTATGAGCAGTTCTTC.

Here the CDR3 DNA reads TGTGCCAGCAGGCTGGAGTTCACCGGGGAGCTGTTTTTT. The encoded protein is CASRLEFTGELFF. This rearrangement joins TRBV6-6 to TRBJ2-2; D unresolved. The germline gives CDR1 MNHNY, CDR2 SVGAGI (reference sequence). This CDR3 comprises 13 residues. V was clipped by 6 bases and J by 4 bases, with 9 bases between them.

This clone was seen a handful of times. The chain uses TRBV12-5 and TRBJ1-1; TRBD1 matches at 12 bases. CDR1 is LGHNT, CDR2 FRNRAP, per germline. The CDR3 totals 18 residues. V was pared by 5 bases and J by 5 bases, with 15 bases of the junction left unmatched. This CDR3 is CASGLRVGTGGEMTEAFF. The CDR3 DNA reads TGTGCTAGTGGTCTACGAGTCGGGACAGGGGGCGAAATGACTGAAGCTTTCTTT.

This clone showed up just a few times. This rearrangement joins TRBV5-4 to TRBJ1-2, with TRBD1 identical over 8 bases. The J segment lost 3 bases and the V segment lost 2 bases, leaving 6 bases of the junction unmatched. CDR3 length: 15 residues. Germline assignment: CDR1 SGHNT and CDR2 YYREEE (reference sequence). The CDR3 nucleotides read TGTGCCAGCAGCTTTCCCGGACAGGGTCACTATGGCTACACCTTC. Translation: CASSFPGQGHYGYTF.